This T cell receptor (beta chain) was retrieved from a study of T cell changes during pregnancy in multiple sclerosis. J was trimmed by 5 bases and V by 1 base; bases with no gene match: 5. Germline V gives CDR1 LGHNA, CDR2 YSLEER. This CDR3 contains 15 residues. TCRdb keeps only in-frame clones here, not all; method: immunoSEQ multiplex PCR. This table has 42,000 or so clones, roughly 88% appearing once. The source was CD8+ T cells from peripheral blood mononuclear cells, collected in the first trimester of pregnancy. The rearrangement links TRBV4-3 to TRBJ2-5; 9 positions match TRBD1. This sequence was found in a female donor with multiple sclerosis, enrolled in a pregnancy study. As DNA, the CDR3 is TGCGCCAGCAGCCAAGGGGACAGGGCCCCCGAGACCCAGTACTTC. Protein sequence: CASSQGDRAPETQYF.